The present T cell receptor (beta chain) was sequenced within a study of cytomegalovirus exposure and HLA in healthy donors. Germline loops: CDR1 SGHTA, CDR2 FQGNSA. The CDR3 totals 13 residues. V was clipped by 4 bases and J by 4 bases, with 11 bases between them. As regards this clone: This sample includes further DNA sequences coding for the same CDR3.

Donors were nominally healthy when sampled, though unrecorded immune exposures were likely. PCR primers comprised 60 Vbeta and 13 Jbeta primers. Repertoires were generated with immunoSEQ multiplex PCR, while TCRdb's copy carries only in-frame clones and drops some. The table shows more than 95,000 clones, with about four fifths occurring only once. The rearrangement links TRBV7-2 to TRBJ2-7; weak D call: TRBD1 (5 bases). Input material: PBMCs. The TCR sequence derives from a female donor in good health and CMV-seropositive. In DNA, the CDR3 is TGTGCCAGCAGCTCCCAGGGTGGGTACGAGCAGTACTTC. As protein: CASSSQGGYEQYF.